This T cell receptor beta chain was identified in a study of cytotoxic CD8 clonotypes in ibrutinib-treated CLL. General observations from the study: Baseline-level clonality went beyond age-matched healthy donors and moved in step with circulating CD8+ T-cell counts. A rise in clonality was seen at ibrutinib response, and a fall back toward baseline was seen at progression. Public clonotypes were uncommon and contracted or stayed stable on treatment.

Genomic DNA (around 2 micrograms) was obtained from cryopreserved PBMCs for construction of TCR beta libraries. For this clone: The antigen is undetermined.

The CDR3 has 15 amino acids. J was trimmed by 3 bases and V by 5 bases; bases with no gene match: 7. CDR1 is MGHRA, CDR2 YSYEKL, per germline. This table comes from immunoSEQ multiplex PCR, and its TCRdb copy is limited to in-frame clones, with some not included. The sample holds approximately 320,000 clones; roughly 67% are singletons and the top ten take approximately 6%. The chain couples TRBV4-1 to TRBJ2-1; 7 nucleotides match TRBD1. This TCR derives from a human donor with chronic lymphocytic leukemia. Source: PBMCs, taken after 36 months of ibrutinib treatment. Here the CDR3 reads CASSSPTGFYNEQFF. In DNA form, the CDR3 reads TGCGCCAGCAGCTCCCCGACAGGGTTCTACAATGAGCAGTTCTTC.